The next 32 T cell receptor beta chains were all read from a single sample in a study of OX40 agonist ivuxolimab in advanced cancers. Method: immunoSEQ multiplex PCR; TCRdb's copy keeps in-frame clones and lacks some. The data show about 36,000 clones, with around 77% seen just once and 21% held by the top ten. The sample here was CD4+ or CD8+ T cells sorted from blood, taken in a trial of the OX40 agonist ivuxolimab. The receptor source for this set is an adult with an advanced solid tumor such as melanoma, head and neck, liver or kidney cancer.

This clone was seen a few times. The chain links TRBV4-3 to TRBJ2-5; D ambiguous. V dropped 2 bases and J dropped 0 bases, with 10 bases sitting between them. Germline CDR1 is LGHNA and CDR2 is YSLEER. The CDR3 extends over 15 amino acids. The CDR3 loop is CASSQTTRYQETQYF. The CDR3 coding sequence is TGCGCCAGCAGCCAAACGACAAGGTACCAAGAGACCCAGTACTTC.

In this sample, this clone turned up once. This chain connects TRBV15 to TRBJ2-1, with D maybe TRBD2 (5 bases). The CDR3 contains 15 residues. Germline V CDR1 and CDR2: LNHNV, YYDKDF (reference sequence). V lost 4 bases to trimming and J lost 7 bases, with 17 bases between them. The CDR3 DNA reads as TGTGCCACCAGCATAAGCCTCCGTGAGGGTAATGAGCAGTTCTTC. Amino acid sequence: CATSISLREGNEQFF.

In this sample, this clone turned up a few times. V is TRBV27 and J is TRBJ1-5; D gene unclear. CDR1 is MNHEY, CDR2 SMNVEV, per germline (reference sequence). The CDR3 runs to 12 residues. The ends were cut back, 3 bases at V and 3 bases at J, with 3 bases in the middle. CDR3 residues: CASSFLNQPQHF. The CDR3, as DNA: TGTGCCAGCAGTTTTCTCAATCAGCCCCAGCATTTT.

The CDR3 loop reads CASSFDWSYEQYF. As DNA, the CDR3 is TGTGCCAGCAGCTTCGATTGGTCCTACGAGCAGTACTTC. This sequence joins TRBV7-2 and TRBJ2-7; the D is unclear. V was trimmed by 3 bases and J by 1 base, leaving 7 bases between them. CDR3 length: 13 residues. Germline CDR1 and CDR2: SGHTA and FQGNSA.

The V and J genes are TRBV18 and TRBJ1-6, with 7 positions matching TRBD1. This CDR3 comprises 12 residues. Germline V lookup: CDR1 KGHSH, CDR2 LQKENI. Trimming took 3 bases from V and 14 from J; bases not matched to a gene: 4. CDR3 in amino acids: CASSPDRSTLHF. CDR3 nucleotides: TGTGCCAGCTCACCGGACAGGTCAACCCTCCACTTT.

The genes are TRBV7-6 and TRBJ2-3; TRBD2 agrees at 14 bases. V lost 4 bases to trimming and J lost 8 bases; unmatched junction nucleotides: 5. CDR3 length: 15 residues. The V gene's germline CDR1 is SGHVS and CDR2 FNYEAQ. The CDR3: CASSSGTSGGGTQYF. CDR3 nucleotides: TGTGCCAGCAGCTCCGGGACTAGCGGGGGAGGTACGCAGTATTTT. Variable domain in full (rest from reference TRBV7-6 and TRBJ2-3): GAGVSQSPRYKVTKRGQDVALRCDPISGHVSLYWYRQALGQGPEFLTYFNYEAQQDKSGLPNDRFSAERPEGSISTLTIQRTEQRDSAMYRCASSSGTSGGGTQYFGPGTRLTVL.

This chain connects TRBV10-3 to TRBJ2-3, with TRBD1 matching over 9 bases. Germline values: CDR1 ENHRY, CDR2 SYGVKD. This CDR3 comprises 15 residues. The V segment lost 3 bases and the J segment 2 bases; nucleotides outside the gene matches: 3. The CDR3 bases are TGTGCCATCAGTGAAGGGACAGGGATCACAGATACGCAGTATTTT. This sequence encodes CAISEGTGITDTQYF.

Points on this clone: Other DNA sequences in this sample translate to the same CDR3. The chain recombines TRBV28 with TRBJ2-7; D remains ambiguous. The CDR3 is 10 residues long. In germline, CDR1 is MDHEN, CDR2 SYDVKM. V gave up 8 bases and J gave up 2 bases, with 4 bases separating them. CDR3 loop: CASGPYEQYF. CDR3 DNA sequence: TGTGCCAGCGGGCCCTACGAGCAGTACTTC.

The genes are TRBV7-9 and TRBJ2-7; TRBD2 aligns across 11 bases. J lost 4 bases, V lost 1 base, and 3 bases had no gene match. Germline V gene data show CDR1 as SEHNR and CDR2 as FQNEAQ (reference sequence). CDR3 length: 15 residues. CDR3: CASSLVSSGGYEQYF. CDR3 in DNA: TGTGCCAGCAGCTTAGTGTCTAGCGGGGGGTACGAGCAGTACTTC.

V and J are TRBV6-5 and TRBJ2-1; 7 nucleotides match TRBD1. The ends lost 5 bases at V and 5 bases at J; junction bases unmatched: 3. This CDR3 contains 13 residues. Per germline, CDR1 MNHEY and CDR2 SVGAGI. CDR3 nucleotide sequence: TGTGCCAGCAGTCCTACAGGGGACAATGAGCAGTTCTTC. It is translated as CASSPTGDNEQFF.

The V gene is TRBV4-1, the J gene TRBJ2-1; D might be TRBD2 (6 bases). The CDR3 length is 14 residues. V lost 0 bases and J 10 bases, leaving 13 bases between the germline ends. In germline, CDR1 is MGHRA, CDR2 YSYEKL. The CDR3 loop reads CASSQDAGRLEQFF. The CDR3 coding sequence is TGCGCCAGCAGCCAAGATGCGGGGAGACTAGAGCAGTTCTTC.

This rearrangement joins TRBV9 to TRBJ1-2; the D is unclear. The CDR3 is 11 amino acids. The V end lost 4 bases, the J end lost 8 bases, and 9 bases lay between the germline ends. The V gene's germline CDR1 is SGDLS and CDR2 YYNGEE. In DNA form, the CDR3 reads TGTGCCAGCAGCACCCTCGAGGGCTACACCTTC. This encodes CASSTLEGYTF.

The chain recombines TRBV5-1 with TRBJ1-2, with TRBD1 matching 10 bases. Germline V gene sequence: CDR1 SGHRS, CDR2 YFSETQ. This CDR3 has 17 amino acids. Losses at the gene ends were 3 bases for V and 7 bases for J; bases not matched to a gene: 15. DNA of the CDR3: TGCGCCAGCAGCTGGGTCGGCGGGACAGGGGAAGGTAGTGGCTACACCTTC. Translated, it gives CASSWVGGTGEGSGYTF.

This sequence joins TRBV9 and TRBJ2-3; D tentatively fits TRBD1 or TRBD2 (6 bases each). The CDR3 spans 16 residues. The germline V and J ends were trimmed by 0 bases and 4 bases, with 15 bases remaining between them. The germline V gene encodes CDR1 SGDLS and CDR2 YYNGEE. Here the CDR3 reads CASSVEPGAGADTQYF. Here the CDR3 DNA reads TGTGCCAGCAGCGTAGAACCGGGGGCCGGGGCAGATACGCAGTATTTT.

The chain recombines TRBV5-4 with TRBJ2-1, with 7 nucleotides matching TRBD1. Germline CDR1 and CDR2: SGHNT and YYREEE (reference sequence). The CDR3 has 15 amino acids. Trimming removed 4 bases from V and 5 bases from J; junction bases left unmatched: 9. Written as DNA, the CDR3 is TGTGCCAGCAGCCGTCCGGGACAGAGCAACAATGAGCAGTTCTTC. This encodes CASSRPGQSNNEQFF.

The chain combines TRBV9 with TRBJ2-5, with TRBD1 as a possible D gene (5 bases). From germline, CDR1 is SGDLS and CDR2 YYNGEE. The CDR3 covers 16 residues. The V and J ends lost 4 bases and 1 base respectively, with 17 bases between them. In nucleotides, the CDR3 is TGTGCCAGCAGCACATCCGGAGACAGCTTCCAAGAGACCCAGTACTTC. Protein: CASSTSGDSFQETQYF.

The chain has TRBV28 and TRBJ2-5; perhaps TRBD1 as D (6 bases). Germline V gives CDR1 MDHEN, CDR2 SYDVKM. This CDR3 comprises 14 residues. V was trimmed by 5 bases and J by 0 bases, leaving 10 bases between them. The DNA of the CDR3 is TGTGCCAGCAGTATCACAGGGTACCAAGAGACCCAGTACTTC. Translation gives CASSITGYQETQYF.

The genes are TRBV6-5 and TRBJ2-7, with 16 bases aligning to TRBD2. The CDR3 is 15 amino acids. V shed 4 bases, J shed 5 bases, and the junction held 2 bases outside the gene matches. Germline CDR1 is MNHEY and CDR2 is SVGAGI. The CDR3 region has the DNA TGTGCCAGCAGTTCCGGGACTAGCGGGGGGGACGAGCAGTACTTC. This gives the protein CASSSGTSGGDEQYF.

This clone was seen only a few times. J is TRBJ2-6 and V is TRBV6-6; no clear D gene. Germline V CDR1 and CDR2: MNHNY, SVGAGI (reference sequence). This CDR3 has 16 residues. Trimming shortened V by 2 bases and J by 0 bases, and 8 bases separated the two germline ends. The CDR3 DNA reads as TGTGCCAGCAGTTACCTCTCTGTCTCTGGGGCCAACGTCCTGACTTTC. It translates to CASSYLSVSGANVLTF.

This rearrangement joins TRBV11-2 to TRBJ2-3; TRBD2 agrees at 9 bases. Trimming cost V 1 base and J 3 bases; bases outside gene matches: 5. Germline V gene lookup returns CDR1 SGHAT and CDR2 FQNNGV. The CDR3 covers 16 residues. The CDR3 loop reads CASSLGLAGVTDTQYF. The CDR3 DNA reads TGTGCCAGCAGCTTAGGGTTAGCGGGAGTTACAGATACGCAGTATTTT.

The chain is built from TRBV4-3 and TRBJ2-1; D is perhaps TRBD1 or TRBD2 (5 bases each). Per the germline V gene, CDR1 is LGHNA and CDR2 is YSLEER. V was clipped by 0 bases and J by 5 bases, with 8 bases between them. The CDR3 is 14 amino acids. CDR3 residues: CASSQDRGHNEQFF. CDR3 sequence (DNA): TGCGCCAGCAGCCAAGATAGGGGACACAATGAGCAGTTCTTC.

This rearrangement joins TRBV5-6 to TRBJ2-5, with D possibly being TRBD2 (6 bases). This CDR3 comprises 15 residues. Germline CDR1 reads SGHDT; CDR2 reads YYEEEE. The germline V and J ends were trimmed by 4 bases and 5 bases, with 18 bases remaining between them. The CDR3 region is CASSLGGSREETQYF. The CDR3 region has the DNA TGTGCCAGCAGCCTCGGTGGTTCTCGGGAGGAGACCCAGTACTTC.

V and J are TRBV29-1 and TRBJ2-4; TRBD2 agrees at 9 bases. V shed 4 bases and J 9 bases; nucleotides not matched to a gene: 7. Germline V CDR1 and CDR2: SQVTM, ANQGSEA. This CDR3 region has 13 residues. The CDR3, as DNA: TGCAGCGTTGCCGGGACTAGCAGCGTCATTCAGTACTTC. Its translation is CSVAGTSSVIQYF.

This chain links TRBV5-6 with TRBJ1-2, with TRBD1 as a possible D gene (5 bases). Deletions cut 2 bases from V and 5 bases from J, with 13 bases between. Germline CDR1 is SGHDT and CDR2 is YYEEEE. This CDR3 is 14 amino acids long. The CDR3 DNA reads TGTGCCAGCAGCTTAGGGACGGACGGTTATGGCTACACCTTC. Its translation: CASSLGTDGYGYTF.

The chain recombines TRBV5-4 with TRBJ2-7; 7 positions match TRBD1. Per the germline V gene, CDR1 is SGHNT and CDR2 is YYREEE (reference sequence). CDR3 length: 15 residues. After removal of 0 bases from V and 5 bases from J, the junction contained 8 bases not matched to a gene. The DNA for the CDR3 is TGTGCCAGCAGCTTGGCGGACAGGTTTATAGACGAGCAGTACTTC. Translating it yields CASSLADRFIDEQYF.

This clone has only a few counts. The rearrangement joins TRBV30 to TRBJ1-5, with unresolved D. This CDR3 spans 21 amino acids. Germline V gene lookup returns CDR1 GTSNPN and CDR2 SVGIG (reference sequence). V lost 1 base to trimming and J lost 0 bases, with 28 bases between them. As DNA, the CDR3 is TGTGCCTGGAGTGAACCTGCCTCAGGCTATAGTCGCTCACCTAGCAATCAGCCCCAGCATTTT. Its protein is CAWSEPASGYSRSPSNQPQHF.

The V call is TRBV6-5, the J call TRBJ2-5; D remains ambiguous. This CDR3 spans 15 amino acids. Trimming cost V 2 bases and J 3 bases, with 13 bases left between them. The germline CDR1 and CDR2 sequences are MNHEY and SVGAGI. CDR3 DNA sequence: TGTGCCAGCAGTTACAGTCGTGGAGCTAAAGAGACCCAGTACTTC. This gives the protein CASSYSRGAKETQYF.

The chain combines TRBV6-1 with TRBJ1-1; D is unclear. Germline values: CDR1 MNHNS, CDR2 SASEGT. V shed 2 bases and J shed 3 bases, with 16 bases lying between them. This CDR3 spans 16 amino acids. This CDR3 reads CASSEIVRPLDTEAFF. As DNA, the CDR3 is TGTGCCAGCAGTGAAATAGTAAGGCCGCTTGACACTGAAGCTTTCTTT.

The chain joins TRBV28 to TRBJ1-2; D gene ambiguous. The germline CDR1 and CDR2 sequences are MDHEN and SYDVKM. Trimming stripped 2 bases from V and 4 bases from J, with 8 bases between. The CDR3 is 13 residues long. The DNA for the CDR3 is TGTGCCAGCAGTTTAGACCGACTCTATGGCTACACCTTC. Translation gives CASSLDRLYGYTF.

The rearrangement links TRBV7-9 to TRBJ2-1, with D possibly matching TRBD2 (6 bases). Between the trimmed V and J ends, which lost 5 bases and 0 bases, there was a span of 17 bases. There are 17 residues in the CDR3. Germline CDR1 is SEHNR and CDR2 is FQNEAQ (reference sequence). The CDR3 spells CASSPLERASSYNEQFF. As DNA, the CDR3 is TGTGCCAGCAGCCCCCTTGAGCGGGCCAGCTCCTACAATGAGCAGTTCTTC.

This chain uses TRBV9 with TRBJ2-3; D might be TRBD2 (6 bases). V was pared by 3 bases and J by 6 bases, with 20 bases between. This CDR3 has 16 residues. Germline loops: CDR1 SGDLS, CDR2 YYNGEE. The CDR3 region is CASSDNRDWPTDTQYF. DNA for the CDR3: TGTGCCAGCAGCGACAACCGGGACTGGCCCACGGATACGCAGTATTTT.

The rearrangement uses TRBV15 and TRBJ1-4; no reliable D call. Germline CDR1 is LNHNV and CDR2 is YYDKDF (reference sequence). CDR3 length: 14 amino acids. V lost 4 bases to trimming and J lost 5 bases, with 11 bases between them. This chain's CDR3 is CATSNDLLNEKLFF. The CDR3 DNA reads TGTGCCACCAGCAACGATCTACTAAATGAAAAACTGTTTTTT.